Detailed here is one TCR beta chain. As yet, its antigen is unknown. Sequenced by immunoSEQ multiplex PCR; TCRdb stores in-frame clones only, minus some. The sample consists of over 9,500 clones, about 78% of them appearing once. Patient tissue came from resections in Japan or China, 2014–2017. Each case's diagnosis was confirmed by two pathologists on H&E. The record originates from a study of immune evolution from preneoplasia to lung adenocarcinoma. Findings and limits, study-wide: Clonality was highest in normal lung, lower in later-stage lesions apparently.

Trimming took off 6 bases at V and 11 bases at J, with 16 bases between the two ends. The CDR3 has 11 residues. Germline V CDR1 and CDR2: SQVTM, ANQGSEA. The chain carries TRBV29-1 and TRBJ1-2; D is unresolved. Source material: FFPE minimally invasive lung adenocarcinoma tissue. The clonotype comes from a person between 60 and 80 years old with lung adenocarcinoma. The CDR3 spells CSVTETGIYTF. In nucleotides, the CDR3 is TGCAGCGTGACCGAGACGGGTATTTACACCTTC.